The 8 T cell receptor beta chains presented below share a single source sample, sequenced in a study of OX40 agonist ivuxolimab in advanced cancers. Profiled with immunoSEQ multiplex PCR; TCRdb holds only in-frame clones, not every one. The data hold about 62,000 clones, with 85% observed a single time. Sequenced material: CD4+ or CD8+ T cells sorted from blood, taken in a trial of the OX40 agonist ivuxolimab. These receptor sequences come from an adult with an advanced solid tumor such as melanoma, head and neck, liver or kidney cancer.

The V gene is TRBV28, the J gene TRBJ2-7; 11 positions match TRBD2. Germline CDR1 is MDHEN and CDR2 is SYDVKM. The length of the CDR3 is 15 residues. The ends lost 4 bases at V and 4 bases at J; junction bases unmatched: 6. CDR3 DNA sequence: TGTGCCAGCAGTTCCGGGACTAGCGGATTATACGAGCAGTACTTC. Encoded protein: CASSSGTSGLYEQYF.

The rearrangement links TRBV4-1 to TRBJ2-1; D gene uncertain. V dropped 1 base and J dropped 2 bases, with 12 bases sitting between them. The germline V gene has CDR1 MGHRA and CDR2 YSYEKL. This CDR3 region has 16 residues. The CDR3 protein is CASSQVDLVTYNEQFF. The CDR3 region has the DNA TGCGCCAGCAGCCAAGTAGACTTAGTCACCTACAATGAGCAGTTCTTC.

V usage is TRBV7-2 and J usage is TRBJ1-5, with TRBD1 as a possible D gene (6 bases). Germline V lookup: CDR1 SGHTA, CDR2 FQGNSA. This CDR3 comprises 16 residues. The V end was cut by 5 bases, the J end by 7 bases, with 21 bases between. The CDR3 bases are TGTGCCAGCAGCCTACAGGGACCGTACCTGGGGCAGCCCCAGCATTTT. Encoded protein: CASSLQGPYLGQPQHF.

As DNA, the CDR3 is TGCGCCAGCAGCTTGGTAGCCACGAACACCGGGGAGCTGTTTTTT. Its translation: CASSLVATNTGELFF. J is TRBJ2-2 and V is TRBV5-1; no firm D call. This CDR3 has 15 amino acids. Trimming cost V 0 bases and J 0 bases, with 6 bases left between them. Looked up from germline, CDR1 is SGHRS and CDR2 is YFSETQ.

The chain carries TRBV9 and TRBJ2-1; no definite D call. The CDR3 spans 14 residues. Looked up from germline, CDR1 is SGDLS and CDR2 is YYNGEE. V was clipped by 0 bases and J by 9 bases, with 13 bases between them. The chain's CDR3 is CASSVVAAMSEQFF. In DNA, the CDR3 is TGTGCCAGCAGCGTAGTGGCGGCAATGAGTGAGCAGTTCTTC.

The chain joins TRBV19 to TRBJ2-1; perhaps TRBD2 as D (6 bases). With 1 base removed from V and 0 bases from J, the gap between germline ends came to 7 bases. Germline lookup yields CDR1 LNHDA and CDR2 SQIVND (reference sequence). The CDR3 extends over 15 amino acids. The CDR3, as DNA: TGTGCCAGTAGTATAGGGGGAGGCTCCTACAATGAGCAGTTCTTC. Residues: CASSIGGGSYNEQFF.

The V gene is TRBV5-6, the J gene TRBJ2-1; 10 positions match TRBD1. Trimming cost V 4 bases and J 9 bases; bases outside gene matches: 7. The CDR3 length is 14 residues. Germline V lookup: CDR1 SGHDT, CDR2 YYEEEE. CDR3: CASSGDRGLGEQFF. CDR3 DNA sequence: TGTGCCAGCAGCGGAGACAGGGGGCTGGGTGAGCAGTTCTTC.

The chain couples TRBV28 to TRBJ2-7, with 9 bases that match TRBD1. V gave up 6 bases and J gave up 3 bases; unmatched junction bases: 6. This CDR3 region has 14 residues. Germline values: CDR1 MDHEN, CDR2 SYDVKM. CDR3 in amino acids: CASSPTGGLYEQYF. Here the CDR3 DNA reads TGTGCCAGCAGCCCCACAGGGGGCCTCTACGAGCAGTACTTC.